The clone carrying this T cell receptor (beta chain) has more than one count but fewer than ten. Its antigen is unknown. In TCRdb, the RACE reads were re-called with MiXCR into one record per CDR3 protein. Among under 450,000 distinct CDR3 sequences, about 4.4% were seen once, and the ten largest hold under 2.5%. V was cut by 7 bases and J by 2 bases, with 9 bases left in between. CDR3 size: 12 residues. This entry comes from a study of human T cells and chemical hapten exposure. About the research overall: Once 0.01% DPC had been applied to the upper back by patch test, readings were taken at 6 days.

As for time point: patch test 1, 2 weeks after DPC sensitization. As for treatment: therapeutic diphenylcyclopropenone sensitization with weekly scalp DPC. Alopecia patients between 18 and 70 years old and suitable for DPC were used as donors. Sequencing started from total RNA isolated from unfractionated whole blood. Overall study findings and caveats: Patch test score tracked positively with PT1 expanded TCR counts.

The TCR comes from a woman aged 50 to 60 with alopecia areata. Some clones in this sample may be carry-over from other donors' samples. The sequenced sample was whole blood, obtained in connection with sensitization to the hapten diphenylcyclopropenone (DPC). The rearrangement uses TRBV12-3 or TRBV12-4 and TRBJ2-7; D is undetermined. The CDR3 here is CASTKGTYEQYF. The CDR3 DNA reads as TGTGCCAGCACCAAAGGGACCTACGAGCAGTACTTC.